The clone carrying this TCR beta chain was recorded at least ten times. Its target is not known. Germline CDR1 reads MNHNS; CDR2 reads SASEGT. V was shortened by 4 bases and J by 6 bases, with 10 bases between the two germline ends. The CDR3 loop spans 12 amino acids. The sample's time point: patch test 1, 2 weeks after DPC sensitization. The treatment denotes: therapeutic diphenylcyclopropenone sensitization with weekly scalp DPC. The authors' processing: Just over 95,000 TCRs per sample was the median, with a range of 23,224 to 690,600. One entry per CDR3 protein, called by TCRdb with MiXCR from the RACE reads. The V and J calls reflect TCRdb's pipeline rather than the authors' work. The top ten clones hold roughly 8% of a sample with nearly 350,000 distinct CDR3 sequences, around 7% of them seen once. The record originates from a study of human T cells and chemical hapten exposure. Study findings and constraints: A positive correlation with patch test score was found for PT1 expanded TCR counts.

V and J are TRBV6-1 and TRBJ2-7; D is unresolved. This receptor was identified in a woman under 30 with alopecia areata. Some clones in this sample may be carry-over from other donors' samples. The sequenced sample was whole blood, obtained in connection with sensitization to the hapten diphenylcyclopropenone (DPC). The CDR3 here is CASSVERGEQYF. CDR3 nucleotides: TGTGCCAGCAGTGTGGAACGCGGCGAGCAGTACTTC.